This T cell receptor (beta chain) was sequenced for a study of T cells in Graves' hyperthyroidism and ophthalmopathy. The CDR3 regions of TCR beta were amplified from RNA transcripts. Carried out on the TCR CDR3, a first-round RT-PCR used the HTBI primer set. MiXCR, applied by TCRdb to the multiplex PCR reads, yields one record per CDR3 protein. The sample includes around 800,000 distinct CDR3 sequences, around 39% of them seen just once. PBMCs came from 9 to 10 ml fresh peripheral blood. This clonotype was sampled from a man aged 18 to 29 with Graves' hyperthyroidism. Material for sequencing was blood.

This chain's CDR3 is CASSQASGWNEKLFF. In nucleotides, the CDR3 is TGTGCCAGCAGCCAAGCGTCAGGCTGGAATGAAAAACTGTTTTTT. The chain recombines TRBV3-1 with TRBJ1-4; no clear D gene. V lost 1 base and J 5 bases, leaving 11 bases between the germline ends. Germline values: CDR1 LGHDT, CDR2 YNNKEL (reference sequence). There are 15 residues in the CDR3.